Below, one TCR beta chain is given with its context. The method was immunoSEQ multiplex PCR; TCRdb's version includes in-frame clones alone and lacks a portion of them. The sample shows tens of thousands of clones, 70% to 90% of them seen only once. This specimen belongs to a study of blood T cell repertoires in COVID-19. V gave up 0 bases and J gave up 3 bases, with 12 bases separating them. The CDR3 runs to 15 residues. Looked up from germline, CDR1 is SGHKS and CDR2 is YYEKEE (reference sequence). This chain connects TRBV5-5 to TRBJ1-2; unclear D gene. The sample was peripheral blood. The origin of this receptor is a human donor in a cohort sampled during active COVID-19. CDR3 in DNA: TGTGCCAGCAGCTTGGCCCCACAGAGCTACTATGGCTACACCTTC. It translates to CASSLAPQSYYGYTF.